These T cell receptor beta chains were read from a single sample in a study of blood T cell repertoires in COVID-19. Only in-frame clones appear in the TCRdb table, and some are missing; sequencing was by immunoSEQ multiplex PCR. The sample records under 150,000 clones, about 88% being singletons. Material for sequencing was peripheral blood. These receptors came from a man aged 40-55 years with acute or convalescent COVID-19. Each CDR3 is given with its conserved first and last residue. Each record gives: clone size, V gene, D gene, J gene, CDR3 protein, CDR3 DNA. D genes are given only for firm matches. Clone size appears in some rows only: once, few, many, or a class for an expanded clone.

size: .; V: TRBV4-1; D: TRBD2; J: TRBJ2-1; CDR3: CASSPPLPGLAGAGEQFF; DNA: TGCGCCAGCAGCCCTCCCCTTCCCGGGCTAGCGGGGGCGGGGGAGCAGTTCTTC
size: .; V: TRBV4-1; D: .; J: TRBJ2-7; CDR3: CASSPHQSSVGQYF; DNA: TGCGCCAGCAGCCCGCACCAGTCTAGCGTCGGGCAGTACTTC
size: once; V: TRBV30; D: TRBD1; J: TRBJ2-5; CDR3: CAWGRDRGRETQYF; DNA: TGTGCCTGGGGCCGGGACAGGGGGCGAGAGACCCAGTACTTC
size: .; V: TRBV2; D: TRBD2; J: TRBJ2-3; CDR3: CASSKRGPSTDTQYF; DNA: TGTGCCAGCAGCAAGCGGGGGCCGAGCACAGATACGCAGTATTTT
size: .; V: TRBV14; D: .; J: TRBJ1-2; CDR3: CASSQGTAPNYGYTF; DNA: TGTGCCAGCAGCCAAGGGACAGCCCCTAACTATGGCTACACCTTC
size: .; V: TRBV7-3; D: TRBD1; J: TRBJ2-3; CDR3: CASSFGTASTDTQYF; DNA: TGTGCCAGCAGTTTCGGGACAGCTAGCACAGATACGCAGTATTTT
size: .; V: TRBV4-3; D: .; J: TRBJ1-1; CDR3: CASSQEGGQKAFF; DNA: TGCGCCAGCAGCCAAGAGGGAGGTCAGAAAGCTTTCTTT
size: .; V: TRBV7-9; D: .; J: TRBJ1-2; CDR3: CASSLGEGTLGNYGYTF; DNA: TGTGCCAGCAGCTTAGGGGAGGGGACCTTAGGCAACTATGGCTACACCTTC
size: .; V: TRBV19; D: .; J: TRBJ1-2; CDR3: CASSVTESYGYTF; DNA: TGTGCCAGTAGTGTCACAGAGTCCTATGGCTACACCTTC
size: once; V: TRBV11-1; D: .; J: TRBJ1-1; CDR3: CASSLGGNTEAFF; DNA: TGTGCCAGCAGCTTAGGAGGGAACACTGAAGCTTTCTTT
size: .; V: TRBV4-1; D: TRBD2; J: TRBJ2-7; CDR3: CASSQGSSGYEQYF; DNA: TGCGCCAGCAGCCAAGGGTCTAGCGGCTACGAGCAGTACTTC
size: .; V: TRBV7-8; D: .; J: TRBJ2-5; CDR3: CASSSRADQETQYF; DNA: TGTGCCAGCAGCTCGCGGGCCGACCAAGAGACCCAGTACTTC
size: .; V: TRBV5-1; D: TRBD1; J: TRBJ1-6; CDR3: CASSLGQGNSPLHF; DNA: TGCGCCAGCAGCTTGGGACAGGGTAATTCACCCCTCCACTTT
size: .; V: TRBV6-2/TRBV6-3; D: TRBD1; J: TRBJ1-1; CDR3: CASSKQGMNTEAFF; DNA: TGTGCCAGCAGTAAACAGGGGATGAACACTGAAGCTTTCTTT
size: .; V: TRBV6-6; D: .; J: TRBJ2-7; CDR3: CASRPGGYQGYEQYF; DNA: TGTGCCAGCAGGCCGGGCGGGTACCAAGGCTACGAGCAGTACTTC
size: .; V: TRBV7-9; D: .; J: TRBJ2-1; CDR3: CASRDPGASYNEQFF; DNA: TGTGCCAGCAGGGACCCTGGGGCCTCATACAATGAGCAGTTCTTC
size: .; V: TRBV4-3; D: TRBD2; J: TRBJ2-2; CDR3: CASSPKLAGGQGGELFF; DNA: TGCGCCAGCAGCCCTAAACTCGCGGGGGGGCAGGGCGGGGAGCTGTTTTTT
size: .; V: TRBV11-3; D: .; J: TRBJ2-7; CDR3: CASSPGGSPYEQYF; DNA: TGTGCCAGCAGCCCCGGAGGGTCGCCCTACGAGCAGTACTTC
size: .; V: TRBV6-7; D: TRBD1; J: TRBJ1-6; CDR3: CASSGRDRWLPLHF; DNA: TGTGCCAGCAGTGGCCGGGACAGGTGGCTCCCCCTCCACTTT
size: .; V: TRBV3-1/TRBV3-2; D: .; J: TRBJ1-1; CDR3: CASSQGGGAFF; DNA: TGTGCCAGCAGCCAAGGCGGGGGGGCTTTCTTT
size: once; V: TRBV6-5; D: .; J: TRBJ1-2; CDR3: CASNQQGYGYTF; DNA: TGTGCCAGCAATCAACAGGGTTACGGCTACACCTTC
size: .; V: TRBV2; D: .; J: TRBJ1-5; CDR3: CASSLPGGNQPQHF; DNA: TGTGCCAGCAGCCTTCCAGGGGGCAATCAGCCCCAGCATTTT
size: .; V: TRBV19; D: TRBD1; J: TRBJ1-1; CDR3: CASRKGQRETEAFF; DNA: TGTGCCAGTAGGAAGGGACAGAGGGAGACTGAAGCTTTCTTT